The 29 T cell receptor beta chains presented below share a single source sample, sequenced in a study of blood T cell repertoires in COVID-19. Libraries were prepared by immunoSEQ multiplex PCR; TCRdb keeps only in-frame clonotypes and omits some of them. The repertoire holds approximately 350,000 clones, with 75% to 90% as singletons. The specimen sequenced was peripheral blood. The receptors originated from a woman aged 55-75 years with COVID-19, enrolled during active disease.

The rearrangement links TRBV5-1 to TRBJ2-7; 7 bases align to TRBD2. CDR1 and CDR2 from the germline V gene are SGHRS and YFSETQ. The CDR3 consists of 14 residues. Germline trimming cut 6 bases from V and 3 bases from J; bases unmatched to any gene: 9. The CDR3 reads CASTETSTSYEQYF. In DNA form, the CDR3 reads TGCGCCAGCACCGAGACTAGCACAAGCTACGAGCAGTACTTC.

This rearrangement joins TRBV7-3 to TRBJ2-2; TRBD2 aligns across 10 bases. Germline CDR1 SGHTA, CDR2 FQGTGA. The CDR3 totals 13 residues. V shed 8 bases, J shed 5 bases, and the junction held 2 bases outside the gene matches. The CDR3 reads CASASGGTGELFF. CDR3 bases: TGTGCCAGCGCTAGCGGGGGTACCGGGGAGCTGTTTTTT.

The rearrangement joins TRBV6-5 to TRBJ1-5; 7 nucleotides match TRBD1. The CDR3 length is 15 residues. V gave up 6 bases and J gave up 3 bases; unmatched junction bases: 8. In germline, CDR1 is MNHEY, CDR2 SVGAGI. CDR3 in DNA: TGTGCCAGCAGACTCACAGGGGATTCCAATCAGCCCCAGCATTTT. It yields the protein CASRLTGDSNQPQHF.

The chain uses TRBV6-5 and TRBJ1-2, with a possible D match to TRBD1 (5 bases). This CDR3 spans 15 amino acids. V was shortened by 6 bases and J by 2 bases, with 16 bases between the two germline ends. In germline, CDR1 is MNHEY, CDR2 SVGAGI. Written as DNA, the CDR3 is TGTGCCAGCAGGGGGGGGGTCCTAGACAACTATGGCTACACCTTC. As protein: CASRGGVLDNYGYTF.

This sequence joins TRBV7-9 and TRBJ1-1; perhaps TRBD1 as D (6 bases). Trimming stripped 1 base from V and 1 base from J, with 19 bases between. The CDR3 is made up of 18 amino acids. Germline V CDR1 and CDR2: SEHNR, FQNEAQ (reference sequence). The CDR3 spells CASSLVASYGQRNTEAFF. As DNA, the CDR3 is TGTGCCAGCAGCTTAGTAGCTTCCTATGGACAGAGGAACACTGAAGCTTTCTTT.

The chain carries TRBV11-3 and TRBJ2-7; unclear D gene. V was trimmed by 2 bases and J by 2 bases, leaving 13 bases between them. The CDR3 is 15 residues long. The germline V gene has CDR1 SGHNT and CDR2 YENEEA. CDR3 in amino acids: CASSLFPGAAYEQYF. CDR3 DNA: TGTGCCAGCAGCTTATTTCCGGGTGCGGCCTACGAGCAGTACTTC.

The chain has TRBV4-2 and TRBJ2-6; 8 bases agree with TRBD1. The CDR3 covers 16 residues. Per germline, CDR1 LGHNA and CDR2 YNFKEQ. V shed 2 bases, J shed 11 bases, and the junction held 11 bases outside the gene matches. CDR3 nucleotides: TGTGCCAGCAGCCAAAAAAGGACAGGGTATGGGGACGTCCTGACTTTC. Its translation: CASSQKRTGYGDVLTF.

In regard to this clone: The identical CDR3 is also encoded by other nucleotide sequences in the sample. The rearrangement joins TRBV9 to TRBJ2-7; maybe TRBD1 (6 bases). Germline V gene data show CDR1 as SGDLS and CDR2 as YYNGEE. V lost 2 bases and J lost 4, with 7 bases in between. This CDR3 contains 12 residues. This CDR3 reads CASSVTGYEQYF. In DNA, the CDR3 is TGTGCCAGCAGCGTGACAGGTTACGAGCAGTACTTC. The whole variable domain, remainder taken from reference TRBV9 and TRBJ2-7, is DSGVTQTPKHLITATGQRVTLRCSPRSGDLSVYWYQQSLDQGLQFLIQYYNGEERAKGNILERFSAQQFPDLHSELNLSSLELGDSALYFCASSVTGYEQYFGPGTRLTVT.

The chain has TRBV5-4 and TRBJ1-1, with D possibly TRBD1 on 6 matching bases. This CDR3 contains 17 residues. Germline CDR1 reads SGHNT; CDR2 reads YYREEE (reference sequence). V lost 0 bases and J lost 4, with 19 bases in between. The CDR3 is CASSLGLQGPTSTEAFF. The DNA of the CDR3 is TGTGCCAGCAGCTTGGGACTACAGGGACCGACGTCCACTGAAGCTTTCTTT.

The rearrangement joins TRBV4-1 to TRBJ1-2; 8 bases align to TRBD1. CDR3 size: 15 residues. V lost 3 bases and J lost 5; bases outside the gene matches: 8. Germline CDR1 MGHRA, CDR2 YSYEKL. CDR3 nucleotide sequence: TGCGCCAGCAGCCATCCCGGACAGGGAGGGTATGGCTACACCTTC. This translates into CASSHPGQGGYGYTF.

This chain joins TRBV7-8 and TRBJ2-7; TRBD2 matches at 7 bases. The germline V gene has CDR1 SGHVS and CDR2 FQNEAQ. Trimming at V came to 4 bases and at J to 3 bases, leaving 15 bases not matched to a gene. CDR3 length: 17 amino acids. The chain's CDR3 is CASSSLLDGGGLYEQYF. CDR3 sequence (DNA): TGTGCCAGCAGCTCCCTACTGGACGGGGGAGGGCTCTACGAGCAGTACTTC.

The chain combines TRBV11-2 with TRBJ2-7; 11 nucleotides align to TRBD1. CDR3 length: 16 amino acids. V was clipped by 4 bases and J by 4 bases; unmatched bases: 9. In germline, CDR1 is SGHAT, CDR2 FQNNGV. CDR3 DNA sequence: TGTGCCAGCAGCTCGGGGCCCGGGACAGGGGGTTACGAGCAGTACTTC. It is translated as CASSSGPGTGGYEQYF.

This clone has only a few counts. The chain recombines TRBV7-3 with TRBJ2-1, with 15 bases aligning to TRBD2. Looked up from germline, CDR1 is SGHTA and CDR2 is FQGTGA. J was trimmed by 4 bases and V by 2 bases; bases with no gene match: 0. There are 16 residues in the CDR3. CDR3 DNA: TGTGCCAGCAGCTTAGGGACTAGCGGGGGGTACAATGAGCAGTTCTTC. It translates to CASSLGTSGGYNEQFF.

The V call is TRBV19, the J call TRBJ1-1; D is possibly TRBD1 (5 bases). From germline, CDR1 is LNHDA and CDR2 SQIVND (reference sequence). CDR3 size: 13 residues. The ends were cut back, 0 bases at V and 11 bases at J, with 13 bases in the middle. The CDR3 DNA follows: TGTGCCAGTAGTATAGATGCAGGGTTAAATGCTTTCTTT. Its translation is CASSIDAGLNAFF.

This clone has just a few counts. DNA for the CDR3: TGTGCCAGCAGCTTAGCTGCGCGGACAGGGGGAGAGCAGTACTTC. Its protein is CASSLAARTGGEQYF. The rearrangement uses TRBV7-6 and TRBJ2-7, with 10 positions matching TRBD1. The junction had 6 bases not matched to a gene; V was cut back by 0 bases and J by 7 bases. Per germline, CDR1 SGHVS and CDR2 FNYEAQ. The CDR3 has 15 amino acids. Complete variable domain (other parts from reference TRBV7-6 and TRBJ2-7): GAGVSQSPRYKVTKRGQDVALRCDPISGHVSLYWYRQALGQGPEFLTYFNYEAQQDKSGLPNDRFSAERPEGSISTLTIQRTEQRDSAMYRCASSLAARTGGEQYFGPGTRLTVT.

The V gene is TRBV6-5, the J gene TRBJ2-1; weak D call: TRBD1 (6 bases). The CDR3 sequence is 13 residues long. V lost 7 bases and J 4 bases, leaving 11 bases between the germline ends. Germline assignment: CDR1 MNHEY and CDR2 SVGAGI. CDR3: CASTQDSYNEQFF. In nucleotides, the CDR3 is TGTGCCAGCACCCAGGACAGTTACAATGAGCAGTTCTTC.

J is TRBJ2-1 and V is TRBV7-6; TRBD2 matches 10 bases. J gave up 8 bases and V 5 bases, and 9 bases lay outside the gene matches. This CDR3 spans 15 amino acids. The V gene's germline CDR1 is SGHVS and CDR2 FNYEAQ. CDR3 bases: TGTGCCAGCAGCAAGAATAGCGGGGGGAGGGATGAGCAGTTCTTC. Protein product: CASSKNSGGRDEQFF.

The V and J genes are TRBV4-1 and TRBJ1-2, with 7 nucleotides matching TRBD1. V was clipped by 3 bases and J by 0 bases; unmatched bases: 10. CDR1 and CDR2 (germline): MGHRA, YSYEKL. CDR3 length: 17 amino acids. This chain's CDR3 is CASSQGPGQLSNYGYTF. For the CDR3, the DNA is TGCGCCAGCAGCCAGGGTCCGGGACAGCTCTCTAACTATGGCTACACCTTC.

The chain carries TRBV7-3 and TRBJ2-7; 7 nucleotides match TRBD1. CDR3 length equals 13 residues. The germline gives CDR1 SGHTA, CDR2 FQGTGA. The V gene end was trimmed by 5 bases and the J gene end by 2 bases; junction bases not matched to a gene: 3. CDR3 coding DNA: TGTGCCAGCAGCCGGACAGGAACCTACGAGCAGTACTTC. This gives the protein CASSRTGTYEQYF.

The rearrangement joins TRBV10-3 to TRBJ1-2; D possibly corresponds to TRBD1 (5 bases). Trimming took off 0 bases at V and 4 bases at J, with 12 bases between the two ends. CDR1 and CDR2 (germline): ENHRY, SYGVKD. The CDR3 is made up of 15 amino acids. CDR3 DNA: TGTGCCATCAGTGAGTCGACTCAGGGAAGCTATGGCTACACCTTC. Translated, it gives CAISESTQGSYGYTF.

The chain has TRBV5-1 and TRBJ1-5, with TRBD1 matching 11 bases. The CDR3 is made up of 14 amino acids. From germline, CDR1 is SGHRS and CDR2 YFSETQ. The V gene end was trimmed by 4 bases and the J gene end by 7 bases; junction bases not matched to a gene: 4. As DNA, the CDR3 is TGCGCCAGCAGCGCCGGGACAGGGGGACAGCCCCAGCATTTT. Translating gives CASSAGTGGQPQHF.

This clone turned up a few times. The chain has TRBV5-1 and TRBJ1-2; 11 bases map to TRBD1. The germline gives CDR1 SGHRS, CDR2 YFSETQ. The CDR3 contains 14 residues. Germline trimming cut 4 bases from V and 4 bases from J; bases unmatched to any gene: 3. Written as DNA, the CDR3 is TGCGCCAGCAGCGCGGGACAGGGGGGCTATGGCTACACCTTC. Amino acids: CASSAGQGGYGYTF. Together with reference TRBV5-1 and TRBJ1-2, the CDR3 gives the full variable domain: KAGVTQTPRYLIKTRGQQVTLSCSPISGHRSVSWYQQTPGQGLQFLFEYFSETQRNKGNFPGRFSGRQFSNSRSEMNVSTLELGDSALYLCASSAGQGGYGYTFGSGTRLTVV.

This clone was detected once. The CDR3 protein is CASRGNRASLNQPQHF. The CDR3, as DNA: TGTGCCAGCAGAGGGAACAGGGCGTCCCTCAATCAGCCCCAGCATTTT. The chain joins TRBV2 to TRBJ1-5; weak D call: TRBD1 (6 bases). Per the germline V gene, CDR1 is SNHLY and CDR2 is FYNNEI. The V gene lost 6 bases and the J gene lost 3 bases, with 18 bases spanning the gap. The CDR3 covers 16 residues.

The CDR3 DNA reads as TGCGCCAGCAGCCCACTAGGGGGACAGGGGGCGCGGGGCTACACCTTC. This codes for CASSPLGGQGARGYTF. The chain joins TRBV5-1 to TRBJ1-2; 12 positions match TRBD1. J was trimmed by 8 bases and V by 4 bases; bases with no gene match: 12. Germline V CDR1 and CDR2: SGHRS, YFSETQ. The CDR3 sequence is 16 residues long.

Remarks on this clone: Sequence at one end of the junction differs from germline and may be a read error. The rearrangement links TRBV5-1 to TRBJ1-1; a possible D gene is TRBD1 (6 bases). The CDR3 loop spans 17 amino acids. Germline assignment: CDR1 SGHRS and CDR2 YFSETQ. CDR3 bases: TGCGCCAGCAGCTTGGCGCTTGCGACAGGATACAACAGTGAAGCTTTCTTT. Protein: CASSLALATGYNSEAFF.

The chain has TRBV30 and TRBJ1-1, with 7 bases lining up with TRBD1. This CDR3 contains 16 residues. Unmatched junction bases numbered 19, after V lost 8 bases and J lost 4 bases. Germline V gives CDR1 GTSNPN, CDR2 SVGIG (reference sequence). In DNA, the CDR3 is TGTGCCCAGGAAGTGGGGCAGCCAAACAGGGGCACTGAAGCTTTCTTT. It specifies CAQEVGQPNRGTEAFF.

CDR3 in amino acids: CASSSHLRTSGVYNEQFF. The CDR3 nucleotides are TGTGCCAGCAGCTCGCACCTCAGGACTAGCGGGGTCTACAATGAGCAGTTCTTC. The V and J genes are TRBV7-8 and TRBJ2-1, with 12 bases fitting TRBD2. V lost 4 bases and J lost 3; bases outside the gene matches: 10. Germline V gene sequence: CDR1 SGHVS, CDR2 FQNEAQ. This CDR3 spans 18 amino acids.

The chain links TRBV2 to TRBJ1-3, with no clear D. This CDR3 is 13 amino acids long. Trimming stripped 4 bases from V and 4 bases from J, with 8 bases between. From germline, CDR1 is SNHLY and CDR2 FYNNEI. The CDR3 region has the DNA TGTGCCAGCAGTGCCGGGTCCGGAAACACCATATATTTT. Residues: CASSAGSGNTIYF.

This sequence joins TRBV7-8 and TRBJ2-5; 15 bases are shared with TRBD2. V lost 1 base and J lost 0; bases outside the gene matches: 6. CDR3 length: 19 residues. Germline CDR1 is SGHVS and CDR2 is FQNEAQ. In DNA form, the CDR3 reads TGTGCCAGCAGCTTAGGCAGGACTAGCGGGGGGGGTTACCAAGAGACCCAGTACTTC. It yields the protein CASSLGRTSGGGYQETQYF.